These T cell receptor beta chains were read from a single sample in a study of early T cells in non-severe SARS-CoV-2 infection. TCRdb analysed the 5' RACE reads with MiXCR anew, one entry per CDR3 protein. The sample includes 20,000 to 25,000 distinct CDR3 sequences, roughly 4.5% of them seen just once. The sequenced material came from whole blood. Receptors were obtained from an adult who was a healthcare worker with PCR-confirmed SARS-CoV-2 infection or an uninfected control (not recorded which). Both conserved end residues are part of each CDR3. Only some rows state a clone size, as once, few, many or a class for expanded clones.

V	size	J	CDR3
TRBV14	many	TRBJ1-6	CASSRGGSYNSPLHF
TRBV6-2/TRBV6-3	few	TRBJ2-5	CASSQGVAYQETQYF
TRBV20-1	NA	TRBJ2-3	CSASLQGGATDTQYF
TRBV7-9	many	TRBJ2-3	CASSPPWRQSTDTQYF
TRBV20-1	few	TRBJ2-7	CSARKGASGFEYF
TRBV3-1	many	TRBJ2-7	CASSHTAYEQYF
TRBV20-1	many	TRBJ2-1	CSASRPPVSEQFF
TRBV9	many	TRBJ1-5	CASSKGQGSHQPQHF
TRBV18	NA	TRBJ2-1	CASSPNGDNEQFF
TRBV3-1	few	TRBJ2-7	CASSPRRLSPEQYF
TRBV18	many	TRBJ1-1	CASSPTTWDNIVNTEAFF
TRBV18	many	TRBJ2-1	CASRQSGGEYNEQFF
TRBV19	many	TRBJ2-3	CASSIDPGAGGTDTQYF
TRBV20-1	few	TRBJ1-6	CSARGSGDSPLHF
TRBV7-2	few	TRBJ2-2	CASSPSSRGNTGELFF
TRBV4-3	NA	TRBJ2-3	CASSQDETGRVYTQYF
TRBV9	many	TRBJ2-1	CASSQLGVGPYNEQFF
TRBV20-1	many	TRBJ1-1	CSARDVGTTEAFF
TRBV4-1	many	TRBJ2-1	CASSRRRGAGDEQFF
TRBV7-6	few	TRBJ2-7	CASSANRGQNEQYF
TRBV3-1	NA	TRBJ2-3	CASRGRDTLTDTQYF
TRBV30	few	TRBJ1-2	CAWSVGRVGYTF
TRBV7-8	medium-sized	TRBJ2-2	CASSLSDMRGGELFF
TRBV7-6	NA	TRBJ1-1	CASSQAGDRGTEAFF
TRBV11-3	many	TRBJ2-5	CASSSGLAAETQYF
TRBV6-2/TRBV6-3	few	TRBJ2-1	CASSYGQDLYNEQFF
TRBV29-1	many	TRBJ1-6	CSVVAGDGSPLHF
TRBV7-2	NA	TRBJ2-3	CASSLGLDRGRDTQYF
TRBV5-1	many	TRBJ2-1	CASSLLNVEQFF
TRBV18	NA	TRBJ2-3	CASSSYIAGEGGGTQYF
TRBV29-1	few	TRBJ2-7	CSVYKGQPYEQYF
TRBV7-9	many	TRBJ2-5	CASSTPLAGGRETQYF
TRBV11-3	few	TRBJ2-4	CASSLGQGAKNIQYF
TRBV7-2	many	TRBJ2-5	CASSLIVWASETQYF
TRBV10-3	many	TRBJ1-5	CAIRAGTGDGHNQPQHF
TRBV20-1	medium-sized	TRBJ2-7	CSARDIQEGYEQYF
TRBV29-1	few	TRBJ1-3	CSVGRGRSSGNTIYF
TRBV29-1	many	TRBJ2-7	CSVELGGQSSYEQYF
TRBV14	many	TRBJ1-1	CASRGQGNTEAFF
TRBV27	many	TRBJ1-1	CASSNRQGVLLHTEAFF
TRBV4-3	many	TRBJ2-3	CASGRGVDTQYF
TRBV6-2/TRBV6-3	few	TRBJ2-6	CASSVLGTGSSGANVLTF
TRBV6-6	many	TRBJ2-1	CASTRRGQGENEQFF
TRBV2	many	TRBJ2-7	CASGLSSEQYF
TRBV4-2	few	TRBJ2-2	CASSQEHYGGGNTGELFF
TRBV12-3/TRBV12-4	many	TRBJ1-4	CASSFGGGNEKLFF
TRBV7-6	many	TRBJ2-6	CASSFQGSSGANVLTF
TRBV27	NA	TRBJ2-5	CASSLARAGETQYF
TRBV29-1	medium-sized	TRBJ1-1	CSVDPRGQEVAFF
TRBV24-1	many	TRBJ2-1	CATTSPRGGSYNEQFF
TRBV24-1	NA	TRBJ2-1	CATSDPVVGEQFF
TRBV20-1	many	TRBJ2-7	CSATHGSGQGGEQYF
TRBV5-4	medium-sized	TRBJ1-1	CASSFRGGHTEAFF
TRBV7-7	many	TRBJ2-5	CASSRSLAGQYGTQYF